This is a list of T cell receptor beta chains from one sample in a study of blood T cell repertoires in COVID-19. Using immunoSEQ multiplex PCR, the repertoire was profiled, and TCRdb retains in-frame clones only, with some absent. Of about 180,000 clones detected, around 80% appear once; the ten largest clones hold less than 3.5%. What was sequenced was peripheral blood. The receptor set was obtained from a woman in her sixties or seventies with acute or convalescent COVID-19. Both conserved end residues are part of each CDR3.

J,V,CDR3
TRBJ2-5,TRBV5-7,CASSTRGAQETQYF
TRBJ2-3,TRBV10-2,CASGTPGGGGPLLTDTQYF
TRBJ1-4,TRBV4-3,CASSPSPLFGAATNEKLFF
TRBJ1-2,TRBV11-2,CASSLLGQGSYGYTF
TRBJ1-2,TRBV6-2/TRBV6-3,CASSSDRESKWYGYTF
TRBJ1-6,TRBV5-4,CASSLGQNYNSPLHF
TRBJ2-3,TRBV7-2,CASSPTRLSTDTQYF
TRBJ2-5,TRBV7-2,CASSGRGQETQYF
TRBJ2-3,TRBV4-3,CASSQEGGGGRTDTQYF
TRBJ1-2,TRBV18,CASSDSESNYGYTF
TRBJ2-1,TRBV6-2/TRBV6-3,CASSPPSGHNEQFF
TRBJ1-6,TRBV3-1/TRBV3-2,CASSQDPRQIYNSPLHF
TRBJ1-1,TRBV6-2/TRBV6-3,CASSYSRRTEAFF
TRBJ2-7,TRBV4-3,CASSQAEGQAEGYEQYF
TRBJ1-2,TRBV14,CASSQDGAGFYGYTF
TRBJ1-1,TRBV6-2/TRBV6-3,CASSYSRLRKTFF
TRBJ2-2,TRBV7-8,CASSPGQGAWTGELFF
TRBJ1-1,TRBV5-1,CASRFTGGRKEAFF
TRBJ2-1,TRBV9,CASSVQGSSYNEQFF
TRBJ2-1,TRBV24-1,CATSDLPLLAGGFLTNNEQFF
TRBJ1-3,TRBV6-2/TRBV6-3,CASSSNLLSGNTIYF
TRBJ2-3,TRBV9,CASSVGRGGPYTQYF
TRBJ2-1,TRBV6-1,CASSEDRRPNNEQFF
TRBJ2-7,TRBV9,CASSVGEASGAYEQYF
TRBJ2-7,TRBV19,CASSPGTGVGEQYF
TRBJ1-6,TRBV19,CASSSSGGNSPLHF